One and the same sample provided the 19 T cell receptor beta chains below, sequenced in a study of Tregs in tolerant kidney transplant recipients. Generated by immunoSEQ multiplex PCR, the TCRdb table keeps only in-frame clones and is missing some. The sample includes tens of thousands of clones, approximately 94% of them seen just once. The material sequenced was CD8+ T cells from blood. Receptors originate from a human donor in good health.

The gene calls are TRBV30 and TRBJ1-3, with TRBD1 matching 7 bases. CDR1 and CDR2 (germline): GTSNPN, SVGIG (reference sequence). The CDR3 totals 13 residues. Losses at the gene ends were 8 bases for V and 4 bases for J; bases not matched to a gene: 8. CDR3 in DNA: TGTGCCCACGACAGGGCTTGGGGAAACACCATATATTTT. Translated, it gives CAHDRAWGNTIYF.

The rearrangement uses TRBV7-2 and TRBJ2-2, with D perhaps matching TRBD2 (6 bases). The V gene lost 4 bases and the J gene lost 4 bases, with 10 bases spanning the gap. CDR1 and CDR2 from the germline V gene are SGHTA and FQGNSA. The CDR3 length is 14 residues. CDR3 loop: CASSSGLITGELFF. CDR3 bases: TGTGCCAGCAGCTCGGGACTGATCACCGGGGAGCTGTTTTTT.

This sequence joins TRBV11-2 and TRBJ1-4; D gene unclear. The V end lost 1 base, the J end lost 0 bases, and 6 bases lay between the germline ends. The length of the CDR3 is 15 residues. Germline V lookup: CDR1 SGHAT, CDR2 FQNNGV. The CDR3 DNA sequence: TGTGCCAGCAGCTTAGGTGCAGCAACTAATGAAAAACTGTTTTTT. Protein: CASSLGAATNEKLFF.

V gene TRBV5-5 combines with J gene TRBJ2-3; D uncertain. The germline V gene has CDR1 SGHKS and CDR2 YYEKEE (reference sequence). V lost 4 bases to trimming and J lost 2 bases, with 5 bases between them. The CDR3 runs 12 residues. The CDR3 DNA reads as TGTGCCAGCAGCGGATCCACAGATACGCAGTATTTT. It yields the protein CASSGSTDTQYF.

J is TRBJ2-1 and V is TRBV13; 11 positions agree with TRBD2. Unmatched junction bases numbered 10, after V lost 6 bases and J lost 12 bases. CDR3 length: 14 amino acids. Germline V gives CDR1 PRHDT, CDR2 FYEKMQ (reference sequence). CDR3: CASSWTSGPRGQFF. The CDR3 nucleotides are TGTGCCAGCAGTTGGACTAGCGGGCCTCGAGGGCAGTTCTTC.

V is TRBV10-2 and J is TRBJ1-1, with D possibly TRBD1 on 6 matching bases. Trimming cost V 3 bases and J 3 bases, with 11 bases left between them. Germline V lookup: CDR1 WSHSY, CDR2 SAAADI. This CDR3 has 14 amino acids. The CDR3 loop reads CASSDQGLYTEAFF. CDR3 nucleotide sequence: TGCGCCAGCAGTGATCAGGGGTTGTACACTGAAGCTTTCTTT.

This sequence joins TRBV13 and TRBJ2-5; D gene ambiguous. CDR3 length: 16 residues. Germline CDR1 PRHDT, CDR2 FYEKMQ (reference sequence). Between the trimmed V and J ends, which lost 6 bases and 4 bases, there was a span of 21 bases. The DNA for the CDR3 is TGTGCCAGCAGGCTGACTCCCGGCTCGGTATTAGAGACCCAGTACTTC. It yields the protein CASRLTPGSVLETQYF.

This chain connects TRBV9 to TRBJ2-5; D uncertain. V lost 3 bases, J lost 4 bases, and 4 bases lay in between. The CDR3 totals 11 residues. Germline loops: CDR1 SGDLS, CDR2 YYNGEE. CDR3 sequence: CASSARETQYF. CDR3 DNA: TGTGCCAGCAGCGCCCGAGAGACCCAGTACTTC.

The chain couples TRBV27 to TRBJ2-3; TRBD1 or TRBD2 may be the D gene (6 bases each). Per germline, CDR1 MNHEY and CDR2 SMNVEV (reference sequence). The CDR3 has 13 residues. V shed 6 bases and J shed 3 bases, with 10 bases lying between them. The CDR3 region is CASSGGVTDTQYF. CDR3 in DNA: TGTGCCAGCAGCGGGGGCGTAACAGATACGCAGTATTTT.

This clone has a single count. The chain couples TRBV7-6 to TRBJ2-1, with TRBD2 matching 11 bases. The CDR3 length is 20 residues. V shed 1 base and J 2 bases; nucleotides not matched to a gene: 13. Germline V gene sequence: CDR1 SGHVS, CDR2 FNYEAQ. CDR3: CASSLGAVAGGYETYNEQFF. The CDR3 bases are TGTGCCAGCAGCTTAGGGGCGGTAGCGGGAGGGTATGAGACCTACAATGAGCAGTTCTTC.

The CDR3 sequence: CASSVVTSENTGELFF. CDR3 in DNA: TGTGCCAGCAGCGTAGTTACTAGCGAGAACACCGGGGAGCTGTTTTTT. The chain couples TRBV9 to TRBJ2-2, with 7 bases matching TRBD2. The CDR3 consists of 16 residues. V lost 0 bases to trimming and J lost 1 base; unmatched junction nucleotides: 3. Germline CDR1 is SGDLS and CDR2 is YYNGEE.

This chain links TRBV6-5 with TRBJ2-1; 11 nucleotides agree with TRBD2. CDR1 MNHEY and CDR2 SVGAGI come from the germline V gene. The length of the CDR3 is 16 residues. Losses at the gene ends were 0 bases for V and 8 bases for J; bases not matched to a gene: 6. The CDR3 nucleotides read TGTGCCAGCAGTTACTCTTTCGGACTAGCGGGCTATGAGCAGTTCTTC. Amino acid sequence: CASSYSFGLAGYEQFF.

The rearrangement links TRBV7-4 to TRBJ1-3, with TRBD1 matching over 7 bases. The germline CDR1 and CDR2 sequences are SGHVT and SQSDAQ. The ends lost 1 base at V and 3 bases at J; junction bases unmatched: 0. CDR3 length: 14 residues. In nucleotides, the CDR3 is TGTGCCAGCAGCTTAGGGGACAGTGGAAACACCATATATTTT. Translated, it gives CASSLGDSGNTIYF. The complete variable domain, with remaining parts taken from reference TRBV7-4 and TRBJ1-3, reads GAGVSQSPRYKVAKRGRDVALRCDSISGHVTLYWYRQTLGQGSEVLTYSQSDAQRDKSGRPSGRFSAERPERSVSTLKIQRTEQGDSAVYLCASSLGDSGNTIYFGEGSWLTVV.

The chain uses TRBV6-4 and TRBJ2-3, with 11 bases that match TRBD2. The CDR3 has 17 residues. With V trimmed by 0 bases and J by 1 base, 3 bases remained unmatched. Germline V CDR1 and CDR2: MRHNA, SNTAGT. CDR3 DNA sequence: TGTGCCAGCAGTGACTCGACTAGCGGGGAGGGCACAGATACGCAGTATTTT. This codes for CASSDSTSGEGTDTQYF.

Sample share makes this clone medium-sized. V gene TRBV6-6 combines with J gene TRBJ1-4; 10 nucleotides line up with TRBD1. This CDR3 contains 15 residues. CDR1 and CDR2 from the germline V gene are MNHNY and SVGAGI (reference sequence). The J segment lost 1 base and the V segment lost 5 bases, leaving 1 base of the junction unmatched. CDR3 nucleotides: TGTGCCAGCAGTCGGGACAGGGGAACTAATGAAAAACTGTTTTTT. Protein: CASSRDRGTNEKLFF.

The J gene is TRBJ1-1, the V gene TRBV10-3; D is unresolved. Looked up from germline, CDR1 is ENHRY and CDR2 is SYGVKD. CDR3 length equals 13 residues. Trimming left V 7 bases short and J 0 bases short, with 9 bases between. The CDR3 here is CAIKADLNTEAFF. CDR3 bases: TGTGCCATCAAGGCAGATCTGAACACTGAAGCTTTCTTT.

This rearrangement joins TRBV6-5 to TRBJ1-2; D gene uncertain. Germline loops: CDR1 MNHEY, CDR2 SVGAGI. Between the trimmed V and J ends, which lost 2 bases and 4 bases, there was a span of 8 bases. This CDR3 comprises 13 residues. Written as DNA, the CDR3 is TGTGCCAGCAGTTACGGGCAGCTCTATGGCTACACCTTC. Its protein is CASSYGQLYGYTF.

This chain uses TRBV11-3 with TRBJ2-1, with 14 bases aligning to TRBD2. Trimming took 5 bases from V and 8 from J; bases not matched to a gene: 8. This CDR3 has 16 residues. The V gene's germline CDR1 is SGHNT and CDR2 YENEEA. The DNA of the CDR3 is TGTGCCAGCAGCCCCCAGAGACTAGCGGGAGGGGATGAGCAGTTCTTC. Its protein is CASSPQRLAGGDEQFF.

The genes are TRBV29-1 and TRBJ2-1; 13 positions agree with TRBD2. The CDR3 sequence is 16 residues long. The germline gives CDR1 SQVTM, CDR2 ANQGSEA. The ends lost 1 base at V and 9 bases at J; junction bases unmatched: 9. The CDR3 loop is CSVEVATSGRDSEQFF. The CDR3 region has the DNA TGCAGCGTTGAAGTGGCCACTAGCGGGAGGGACAGTGAGCAGTTCTTC.